The entry below gives a single T cell receptor beta chain sequence along with its context. The data were obtained in a study of blood T cell repertoires in COVID-19. Turning to the study itself: Some COVID-19 samples were acute and others convalescent; all came from the United States, Italy and Spain.

The Seattle patients joined while their infection was active and were tracked longitudinally afterward. Germline values: CDR1 ENHRY, CDR2 SYGVKD. This CDR3 comprises 17 residues. Trimming cost V 0 bases and J 6 bases; bases outside gene matches: 10. The assay was immunoSEQ multiplex PCR, and TCRdb's table has in-frame clones only and misses some. The table includes 150,000 or so clones, roughly nine tenths detected once. The sequenced sample was peripheral blood. This receptor was obtained from a man between 18 and 29 years old with COVID-19, enrolled during active disease. The rearrangement links TRBV10-3 to TRBJ2-1, with 8 nucleotides matching TRBD2. The CDR3: CAISESNGRGSLNEQFF. CDR3 nucleotides: TGTGCCATCAGTGAGTCGAACGGGAGGGGGTCCCTCAATGAGCAGTTCTTC.